The clone carrying this TCR beta chain was observed once. Its antigen is as yet unknown. As for time point: neoterminal ileum biopsy at postoperative endoscopy, about 6 months after surgery. Profiling relied on immunoSEQ multiplex PCR, and the TCRdb table lists in-frame clones only, not all of them. The sample has around 13,000 clones, over 60% seen once. This record belongs to a study of T cell repertoires in ileal Crohn's disease. General study findings and limits: The median delay to postoperative endoscopy was nearly seven months.

Germline V gene sequence: CDR1 GTSNPN, CDR2 SVGIG (reference sequence). There are 13 residues in the CDR3. Trimming removed 5 bases at V and 0 bases at J, with 9 bases between. The sample taken for sequencing was ileal tissue. The J gene is TRBJ2-3, the V gene TRBV30; D might be TRBD1 (6 bases). This sequence was found in an adult with Crohn's disease. As DNA, the CDR3 is TGTGCCTGGGGGACATATAGCACAGATACGCAGTATTTT. Its translation is CAWGTYSTDTQYF.